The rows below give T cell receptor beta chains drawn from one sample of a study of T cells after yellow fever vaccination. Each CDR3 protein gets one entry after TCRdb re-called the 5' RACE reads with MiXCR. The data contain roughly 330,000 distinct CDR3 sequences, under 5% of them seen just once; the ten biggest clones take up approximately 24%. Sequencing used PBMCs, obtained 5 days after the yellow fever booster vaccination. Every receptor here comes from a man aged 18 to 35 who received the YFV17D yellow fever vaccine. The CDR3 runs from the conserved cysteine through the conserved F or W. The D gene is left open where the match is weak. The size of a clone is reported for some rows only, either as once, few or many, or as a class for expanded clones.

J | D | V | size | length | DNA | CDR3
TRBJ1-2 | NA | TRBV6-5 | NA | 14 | TGTGCCAGCAGGGAAACTGGGGGGCACTATGGCTACACCTTC | CASRETGGHYGYTF
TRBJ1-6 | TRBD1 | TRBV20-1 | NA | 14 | TGCAGTGCCGGGGGGACAGTTAGAGGATCACCCCTCCACTTT | CSAGGTVRGSPLHF
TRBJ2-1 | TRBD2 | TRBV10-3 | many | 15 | TGTGCCATCACCGAGGGGCGGGGGGGCCACGATGAGCAGTTCTTC | CAITEGRGGHDEQFF
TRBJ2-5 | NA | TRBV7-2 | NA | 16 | TGTGCCAGCAGCCCCTTTTGGCCGCAGGGCGGCGGGACCCAGTACTTC | CASSPFWPQGGGTQYF
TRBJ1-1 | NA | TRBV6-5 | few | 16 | TGTGCCAGCAGTTACTCTTTGGGGGAGGGAATCACTGAAGCTTTCTTT | CASSYSLGEGITEAFF
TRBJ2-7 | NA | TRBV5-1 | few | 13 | TGCGCCAGCAGCGCGGACGGATACTACGAGCAGTACTTC | CASSADGYYEQYF
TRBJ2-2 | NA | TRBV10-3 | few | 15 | TGTGCCATCGCGAGCGGTTTAGGGAGCGCCGGGGAGCTGTTTTTT | CAIASGLGSAGELFF
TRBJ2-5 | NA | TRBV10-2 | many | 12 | TGCGCCAGCAGCCCCGCGCTAGAGACCCAGTACTTC | CASSPALETQYF
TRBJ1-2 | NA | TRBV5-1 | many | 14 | TGCGCCAGCAGCTTGGCGGCTTCGGGCTATGGCTACACCTTC | CASSLAASGYGYTF
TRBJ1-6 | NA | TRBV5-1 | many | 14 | TGCGCCAGCAGCTTGGGAGGGGCTAATTCACCCCTCCACTTT | CASSLGGANSPLHF
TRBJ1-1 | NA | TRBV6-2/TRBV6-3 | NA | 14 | TGTGCCAGCAGTTACGGTATCTTGGGGACCGCAGCTTTCTTT | CASSYGILGTAAFF
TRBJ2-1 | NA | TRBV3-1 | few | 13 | TGTGCCAGCAGCCAAAGCGTCCAGGGTGAGCAGTTCTTC | CASSQSVQGEQFF
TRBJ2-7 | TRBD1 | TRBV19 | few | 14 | TGTGCCAGTAGTATCCAGGGGGCGACCTACGAGCAGTACTTC | CASSIQGATYEQYF
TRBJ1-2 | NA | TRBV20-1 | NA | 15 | TGCAGTGCTAGAGACTCCCACCCGCCTTACTATGGCTACACCTTC | CSARDSHPPYYGYTF
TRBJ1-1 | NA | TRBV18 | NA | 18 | TGTGCCAGCTCACCATTTCTTTCGCAGGGGACGATGAACACTGAAGCTTTCTTT | CASSPFLSQGTMNTEAFF
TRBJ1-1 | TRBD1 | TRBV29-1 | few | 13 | TGCAGCGTGGAGGGACAGGAGTACACTGAAGCTTTCTTT | CSVEGQEYTEAFF
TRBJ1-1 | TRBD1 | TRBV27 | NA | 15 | TGTGCCAGCAGTATCAACAGGGGTCTGAACACTGAAGCTTTCTTT | CASSINRGLNTEAFF
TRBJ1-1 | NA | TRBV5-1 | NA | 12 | TGCGCCAGCAGGGGAGCGGACACTGAAGCTTTCTTT | CASRGADTEAFF
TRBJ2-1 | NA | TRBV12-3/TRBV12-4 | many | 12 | TGTGCCAGCAGCCAAAGAAACAATGAGCAGTTCTTC | CASSQRNNEQFF
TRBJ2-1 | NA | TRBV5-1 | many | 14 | TGCGCCAGCAGCCGGGCAGGGGGGGACAATGAGCAGTTCTTC | CASSRAGGDNEQFF
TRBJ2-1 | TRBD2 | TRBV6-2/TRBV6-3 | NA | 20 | TGTGCCAGCAGTTACTCGCCGCCATCACTAGCGGGGGGCCCCTACAATGAGCAGTTCTTC | CASSYSPPSLAGGPYNEQFF
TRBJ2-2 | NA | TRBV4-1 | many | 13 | TGCGCCACACTCAGGGTGAACACCGGGGAGCTGTTTTTT | CATLRVNTGELFF
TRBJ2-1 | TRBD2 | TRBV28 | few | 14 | TGTGCCAGCAGCCCCGGGACTAGCGGGAATGAGCAGTTCTTC | CASSPGTSGNEQFF
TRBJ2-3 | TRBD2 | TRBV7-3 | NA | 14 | TGTGCCAGCAGCTTAATAAGCGGGGGTGAGACGCAGTATTTT | CASSLISGGETQYF
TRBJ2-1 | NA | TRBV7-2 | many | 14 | TGTGCCAGCAGCTTAGCAAGGGACTCCTCCCAGCAGTTCTTC | CASSLARDSSQQFF
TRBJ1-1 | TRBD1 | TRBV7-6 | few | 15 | TGTGCCAGCAGCAAAACCGGGACAGCGAACACTGAAGCTTTCTTT | CASSKTGTANTEAFF
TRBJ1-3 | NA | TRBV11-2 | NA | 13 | TGTGCCAGCAGCTTCCCACCTGGAAACACCATATATTTT | CASSFPPGNTIYF
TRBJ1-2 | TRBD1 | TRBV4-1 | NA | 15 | TGCGCCAGCAGCCAGCCGGGACAGGCTGTCTATGGCTACACCTTC | CASSQPGQAVYGYTF
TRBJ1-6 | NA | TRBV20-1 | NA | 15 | TGCAGTGCTAGGCAACGGGGTTTACGGGAGTCACCCCTCCACTTT | CSARQRGLRESPLHF
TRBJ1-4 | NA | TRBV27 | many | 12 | TGTGCCAGCGGTAGCCTGGGGGAAAAACTGTTTTTT | CASGSLGEKLFF
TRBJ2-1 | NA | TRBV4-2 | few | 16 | TGTGCCAGCAGCCAGGCTCGGGACTCTAATTACAATGAGCAGTTCTTC | CASSQARDSNYNEQFF
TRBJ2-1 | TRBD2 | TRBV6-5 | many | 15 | TGTGCCAGCAGTCTAGCGGGGGACCCCTACAATGAGCAGTTCTTC | CASSLAGDPYNEQFF
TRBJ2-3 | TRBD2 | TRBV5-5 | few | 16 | TGTGCCAGCAGCTTGATGTCTAGCGGGGCAACAGATACGCAGTATTTT | CASSLMSSGATDTQYF
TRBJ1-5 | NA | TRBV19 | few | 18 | TGTGCCAGTAGTAGAGCTCCGAGTTGGCAGATGAGCAATCAGCCCCAGCATTTT | CASSRAPSWQMSNQPQHF
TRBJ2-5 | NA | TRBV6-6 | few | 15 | TGTGCCAGCACCGTGGGGGGGCCCCTACAAGAGACCCAGTACTTC | CASTVGGPLQETQYF
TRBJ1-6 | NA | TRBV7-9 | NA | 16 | TGTGCCAGCAGCTTCTTAGGCGAGGAGGATAATTCACCCCTCCACTTT | CASSFLGEEDNSPLHF
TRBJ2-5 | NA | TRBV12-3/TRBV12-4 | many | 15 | TGTGCCAGCATCCTGGGACTTGGGGAGGCGGAGACCCAGTACTTC | CASILGLGEAETQYF
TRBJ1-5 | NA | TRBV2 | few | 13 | TGTGCCAGCAGTGGGGCGGGTGGCCAGCCCCAGCATTTT | CASSGAGGQPQHF
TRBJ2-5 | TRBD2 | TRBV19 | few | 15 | TGTGCCAGTAGTAATCAGCGGGGGACTGCAGAGACCCAGTACTTC | CASSNQRGTAETQYF
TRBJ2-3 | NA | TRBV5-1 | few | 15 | TGCGCCAGCAGCCCCAGGACAGTAGGCACAGATACGCAGTATTTT | CASSPRTVGTDTQYF
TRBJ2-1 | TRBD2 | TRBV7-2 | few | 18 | TGTGCCAGCAGCTCCCCGGGACTAGCGGGGGGGTCCTACAATGAGCAGTTCTTC | CASSSPGLAGGSYNEQFF
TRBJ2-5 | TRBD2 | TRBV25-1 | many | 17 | TGTGCCAGCAGTGAGGGGACTAGCGGAAGACTCCAAGAGACCCAGTACTTC | CASSEGTSGRLQETQYF
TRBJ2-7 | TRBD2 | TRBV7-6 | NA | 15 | TGTGCCAGCAGCCCAGTCGGGGGGATCTCCTACGAGCAGTACTTC | CASSPVGGISYEQYF
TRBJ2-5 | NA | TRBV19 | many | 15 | TGTGCCAGCAATATCAGAGGGGGAGTTGGGGAGACCCAGTACTTC | CASNIRGGVGETQYF
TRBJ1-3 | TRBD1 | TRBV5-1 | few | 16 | TGCGCCAGCAGCTTGGATCCGGGACAGGGGGGAAACACCATATATTTT | CASSLDPGQGGNTIYF
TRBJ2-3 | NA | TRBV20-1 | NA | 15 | TGCAGTGCTAGAGATCAAGGACGGACGGAGGATACGCAGTATTTT | CSARDQGRTEDTQYF
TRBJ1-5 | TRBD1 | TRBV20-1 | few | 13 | TGCAGTGCCTACGACAGGGTTGGGCAGCCCCAGCATTTT | CSAYDRVGQPQHF
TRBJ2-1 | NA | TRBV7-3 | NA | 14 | TGTGCCAGCAGCTTGGCCCCACCACGCAATGAGCAGTTCTTC | CASSLAPPRNEQFF
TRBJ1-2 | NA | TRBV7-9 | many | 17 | TGTGCCAGCAGCTTAGATTTCTGGTACGAGGGGGGCTATGGCTACACCTTC | CASSLDFWYEGGYGYTF
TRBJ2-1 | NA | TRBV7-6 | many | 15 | TGTGCCAGCAGCTCGGCGATTAGCTCCTACAATGAGCAGTTCTTC | CASSSAISSYNEQFF
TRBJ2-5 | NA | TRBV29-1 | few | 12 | TGCAGCGCCGACAAATACCAAGAGACCCAGTACTTC | CSADKYQETQYF
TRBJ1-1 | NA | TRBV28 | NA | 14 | TGTGCCAGCAGTTTTCGCAGGGGATGGACTGAAGCTTTCTTT | CASSFRRGWTEAFF
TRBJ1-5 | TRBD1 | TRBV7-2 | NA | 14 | TGTGCCAGCAACGACAGGGTTGGCAATCAGCCCCAGCATTTT | CASNDRVGNQPQHF
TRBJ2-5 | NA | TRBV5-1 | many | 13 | TGCGCCAGCAGCTTACCCGGGGAAGAGACCCAGTACTTC | CASSLPGEETQYF
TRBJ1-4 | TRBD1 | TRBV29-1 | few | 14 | TGCAGCGTTGTCGGGGGACAGTCGAATGAAAAACTGTTTTTT | CSVVGGQSNEKLFF
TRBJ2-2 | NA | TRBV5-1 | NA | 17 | TGCGCCAGCAGCTTGGCGGGGAGCCACCTTAACACCGGGGAGCTGTTTTTT | CASSLAGSHLNTGELFF
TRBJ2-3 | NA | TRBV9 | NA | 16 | TGTGCCAGCAGCGTATTAGCCTACTCTAGCACAGATACGCAGTATTTT | CASSVLAYSSTDTQYF